This is a list of T cell receptor beta chains from one sample in a study of technical replicates of blood from several donors. Sequencing was performed with immunoSEQ multiplex PCR; in TCRdb, only in-frame clones are kept and a portion is missing. The table shows tens of thousands of clones, with over 95% occurring only once. Material for sequencing was T cells isolated from PBMCs. These receptors originate from a human donor in good health. CDR3s include the opening cysteine and the closing phenylalanine or tryptophan. The D gene is left open where the match is weak. Only some rows state a clone size, as once, few, many or a class for expanded clones.

V gene	D gene	clone size	J gene	CDR3 length	CDR3 protein	CDR3 DNA
TRBV27	NA	NA	TRBJ2-5	14	CASSLGRIQETQYF	TGTGCCAGCAGTTTAGGCAGGATCCAAGAGACCCAGTACTTC
TRBV6-4	NA	NA	TRBJ2-2	12	CASSSLPGELFF	TGTGCCAGCAGTTCTCTACCCGGGGAGCTGTTTTTT
TRBV5-4	TRBD2	NA	TRBJ2-7	19	CASSFGPSGSAPVAYEQYF	TGTGCCAGCAGCTTTGGACCCAGCGGGAGCGCCCCAGTAGCGTACGAGCAGTACTTC
TRBV30	TRBD1	NA	TRBJ2-1	15	CAWREGQGGYNEQFF	TGTGCCTGGAGGGAGGGACAGGGGGGCTACAATGAGCAGTTCTTC
TRBV28	TRBD1	NA	TRBJ1-2	15	CASSLPTGVNYGYTF	TGTGCCAGCAGTTTACCCACAGGGGTCAACTATGGCTACACCTTC
TRBV5-1	TRBD2	NA	TRBJ2-7	17	CASSLATTSGGSYEQYF	TGCGCCAGCAGCTTGGCCACGACTAGCGGGGGATCCTACGAGCAGTACTTC
TRBV7-8	TRBD1	NA	TRBJ1-3	14	CASSYRGTGNTIYF	TGTGCCAGCAGCTACAGGGGTACTGGAAACACCATATATTTT
TRBV10-3	NA	few	TRBJ2-6	15	CAISESTSGANVLTF	TGTGCCATCAGTGAGTCTACATCTGGGGCCAACGTCCTGACTTTC
TRBV5-8	TRBD1	NA	TRBJ1-5	17	CASSLGPGTGGNQPQHF	TGTGCCAGCAGCTTGGGACCTGGGACAGGGGGCAATCAGCCCCAGCATTTT
TRBV7-3	TRBD2	NA	TRBJ2-1	16	CASSSTLAGGLDEQFF	TGTGCCAGCAGCTCGACGCTAGCGGGGGGGCTGGATGAGCAGTTCTTC
TRBV2	TRBD1	NA	TRBJ1-4	15	CASSRQGATNEKLFF	TGTGCCAGCAGTAGACAGGGTGCAACTAATGAAAAACTGTTTTTT
TRBV6-4	NA	NA	TRBJ1-2	16	CASSDSVDRPTGGYTF	TGTGCCAGCAGTGACTCGGTAGACAGGCCTACTGGTGGCTACACCTTC
TRBV7-3	TRBD2	NA	TRBJ2-1	16	CASSPDLAGGPSEQFF	TGTGCCAGCAGCCCCGATCTAGCGGGGGGGCCAAGTGAGCAGTTCTTC
TRBV27	TRBD2	NA	TRBJ2-7	17	CASSFGLAGGPMYEQYF	TGTGCCAGCAGTTTTGGGCTAGCGGGGGGACCGATGTACGAGCAGTACTTC
TRBV19	NA	NA	TRBJ1-2	13	CASSIRHNYGYTF	TGTGCCAGTAGTATCCGACACAACTATGGCTACACCTTC
TRBV29-1	NA	NA	TRBJ2-1	14	CSVQKTGSYNEQFF	TGCAGCGTTCAGAAAACAGGGTCCTACAATGAGCAGTTCTTC
TRBV30	TRBD1	NA	TRBJ1-4	13	CACRQGASEKLFF	TGTGCCTGCCGACAGGGGGCCAGTGAAAAACTGTTTTTT
TRBV18	NA	NA	TRBJ2-5	14	CASSPLDRIETQYF	TGTGCCAGCTCACCACTTGACAGGATAGAGACCCAGTACTTC